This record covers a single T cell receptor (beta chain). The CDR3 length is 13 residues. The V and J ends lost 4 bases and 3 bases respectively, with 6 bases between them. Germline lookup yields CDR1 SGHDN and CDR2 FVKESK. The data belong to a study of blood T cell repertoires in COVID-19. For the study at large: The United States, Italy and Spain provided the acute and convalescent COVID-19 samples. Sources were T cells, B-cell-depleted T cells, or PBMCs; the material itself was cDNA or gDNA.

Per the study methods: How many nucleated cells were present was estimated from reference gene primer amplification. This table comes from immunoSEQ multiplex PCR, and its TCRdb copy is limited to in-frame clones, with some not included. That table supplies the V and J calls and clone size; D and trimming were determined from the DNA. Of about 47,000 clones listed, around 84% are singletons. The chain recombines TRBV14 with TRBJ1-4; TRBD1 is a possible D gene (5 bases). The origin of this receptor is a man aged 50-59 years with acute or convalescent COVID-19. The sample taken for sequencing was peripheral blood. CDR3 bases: TGTGCCAGCAGCCCGGGGGCTAATGAAAAACTGTTTTTT. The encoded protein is CASSPGANEKLFF.